Sequencing of this T cell receptor (beta chain) was carried out in a study of beta chain features in type 1 diabetes. Study-wide results and caveats: In all four CD4+ subsets, TCRB CDR3 length was significantly, moderately reduced in type 1 diabetes. The study left unresolved whether HLA type influences TCRB rearrangement.

The isolated RNA, all of it, was reverse transcribed, so expressed TCRB transcripts were what got sequenced. About 3.6 million reads on average were seen across naive, central memory and regulatory T cell samples. Sequencing used immunoSEQ multiplex PCR; TCRdb keeps in-frame clones, though not all of them. This sample yields roughly 700,000 clones, of which roughly 13% are seen a single time; 0.02% to 0.025% belongs to the top ten. This clone turned up a few times. Its matching antigen is unknown. The CDR3 runs 14 residues. V dropped 0 bases and J dropped 3 bases, with 7 bases sitting between them. The germline CDR1 and CDR2 sequences are ENHRY and SYGVKD.

The source of this sequence is a man between 18 and 35 years old with type 1 diabetes. Sequencing was performed on naive CD4+ T cells from blood. V is TRBV10-3 and J is TRBJ2-3, with no clear D. The CDR3 bases are TGTGCCATCAGTGAGTCGGTAGTAACAGATACGCAGTATTTT. It is translated as CAISESVVTDTQYF.